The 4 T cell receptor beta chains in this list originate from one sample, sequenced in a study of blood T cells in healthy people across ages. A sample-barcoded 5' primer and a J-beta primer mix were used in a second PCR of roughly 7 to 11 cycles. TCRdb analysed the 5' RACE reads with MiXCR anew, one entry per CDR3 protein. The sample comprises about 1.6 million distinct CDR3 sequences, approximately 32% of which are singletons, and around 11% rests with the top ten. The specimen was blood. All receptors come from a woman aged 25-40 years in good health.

CDR3 region: CASSLGTGARQFF. CDR3 nucleotides: TGTGCCAGCAGCTTAGGGACTGGCGCGCGGCAGTTCTTC. The V gene is TRBV7-9, the J gene TRBJ2-1, with D perhaps TRBD2 (5 bases). CDR3 length: 13 residues. Germline V gene data show CDR1 as SEHNR and CDR2 as FQNEAQ (reference sequence). With 1 base removed from V and 12 bases from J, the gap between germline ends came to 13 bases.

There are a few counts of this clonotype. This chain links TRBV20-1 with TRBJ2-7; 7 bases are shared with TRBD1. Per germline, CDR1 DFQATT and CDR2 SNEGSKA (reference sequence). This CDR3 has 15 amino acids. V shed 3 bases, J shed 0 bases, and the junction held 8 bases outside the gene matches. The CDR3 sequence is CSARGPDRDSYEQYF. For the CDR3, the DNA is TGCAGTGCTAGGGGCCCCGACAGGGACTCCTACGAGCAGTACTTC.

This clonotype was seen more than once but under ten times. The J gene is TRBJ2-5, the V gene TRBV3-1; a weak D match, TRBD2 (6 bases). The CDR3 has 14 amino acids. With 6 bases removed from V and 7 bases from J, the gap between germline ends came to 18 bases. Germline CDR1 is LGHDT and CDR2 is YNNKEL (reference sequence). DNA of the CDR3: TGTGCCAGCAGTTCCAGGGAGGCCGGCGGGACCCAGTACTTC. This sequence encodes CASSSREAGGTQYF.

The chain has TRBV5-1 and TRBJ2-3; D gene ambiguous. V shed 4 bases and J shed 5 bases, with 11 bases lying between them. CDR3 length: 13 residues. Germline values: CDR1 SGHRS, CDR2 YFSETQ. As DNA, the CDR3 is TGCGCCAGCAGCCCCGATAACAGAGATACGCAGTATTTT. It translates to CASSPDNRDTQYF.